Following are 17 T cell receptor beta chains from one sample sequenced in a study of blood T cell repertoires in COVID-19. Measured with immunoSEQ multiplex PCR; TCRdb has only the in-frame clones, and not every one. The sample lists roughly 290,000 clones; 89% were seen once. The sequenced sample consisted of peripheral blood. All receptors derive from an older woman with acute or convalescent COVID-19.

The chain joins TRBV6-6 to TRBJ1-3, with 7 bases that match TRBD1. V lost 7 bases, J lost 2 bases, and 2 bases stayed unmatched. In germline, CDR1 is MNHNY, CDR2 SVGAGI (reference sequence). The length of the CDR3 is 13 residues. In DNA form, the CDR3 reads TGTGCCAGCACCGACAGGGCTGGAAACACCATATATTTT. Protein: CASTDRAGNTIYF.

This chain connects TRBV6-5 to TRBJ2-7; TRBD1 might be the D (7 bases). The germline CDR1 and CDR2 sequences are MNHEY and SVGAGI. Between the trimmed V and J ends, which lost 2 bases and 6 bases, there was a span of 14 bases. The CDR3 runs 14 residues. Written as DNA, the CDR3 is TGTGCCAGCAGTTACATCAGACAGGGAGGCGAGCAGTACTTC. Amino acids: CASSYIRQGGEQYF.

About this clone: Within the sample, other DNA sequences also encode this same CDR3. The chain couples TRBV7-9 to TRBJ2-7; 7 bases line up with TRBD1. J was trimmed by 3 bases and V by 2 bases; bases with no gene match: 4. The CDR3 runs to 14 residues. Looked up from germline, CDR1 is SEHNR and CDR2 is FQNEAQ (reference sequence). Here the CDR3 reads CASSLQGGSYEQYF. CDR3 in DNA: TGTGCCAGCAGCTTACAAGGGGGCAGCTACGAGCAGTACTTC.

CDR3 protein: CASSYPNIGESNQPQHF. CDR3 nucleotides: TGTGCCAGCAGTTACCCGAATATCGGGGAGAGCAATCAGCCCCAGCATTTT. V is TRBV6-2 or TRBV6-3 and J is TRBJ1-5; D not certain. Germline loops: CDR1 MNHEY, CDR2 SVGEGT. The CDR3 is made up of 17 amino acids. The V end lost 2 bases, the J end lost 1 base, and 15 bases lay between the germline ends.

This chain links TRBV28 with TRBJ2-5; TRBD2 is a possible D gene (6 bases). This CDR3 has 15 residues. V was pared by 3 bases and J by 0 bases, with 11 bases between. Germline loops: CDR1 MDHEN, CDR2 SYDVKM. The CDR3 protein is CASSLFSGYQETQYF. The CDR3 DNA reads TGTGCCAGCAGTTTGTTTAGCGGATACCAAGAGACCCAGTACTTC.

The rearrangement links TRBV7-3 to TRBJ2-2, with D possibly matching TRBD2 (6 bases). The CDR3 has 15 residues. With 6 bases removed from V and 1 base from J, the gap between germline ends came to 12 bases. Per germline, CDR1 SGHTA and CDR2 FQGTGA. The CDR3 sequence: CASSPGLQNTGELFF. CDR3 in DNA: TGTGCCAGCAGTCCGGGACTCCAGAACACCGGGGAGCTGTTTTTT.

The rearrangement links TRBV28 to TRBJ2-7; TRBD2 aligns across 10 bases. With 1 base clipped from V and 2 bases from J, the junction kept 11 bases outside the gene matches. This CDR3 spans 18 amino acids. Germline V CDR1 and CDR2: MDHEN, SYDVKM. CDR3 sequence (DNA): TGTGCCAGCAGTTTATATCGATCGACTAGCGGGCCCGCCTACGAGCAGTACTTC. Translation gives CASSLYRSTSGPAYEQYF. The full variable domain, with the rest looked up from reference TRBV28 and TRBJ2-7, is DVKVTQSSRYLVKRTGEKVFLECVQDMDHENMFWYRQDPGLGLRLIYFSYDVKMKEKGDIPEGYSVSREKKERFSLILESASTNQTSMYLCASSLYRSTSGPAYEQYFGPGTRLTVT.

V gene TRBV5-4 combines with J gene TRBJ1-6, with no clear D. There are 12 residues in the CDR3. The ends were cut back, 3 bases at V and 9 bases at J, with 7 bases in the middle. Germline CDR1 SGHNT, CDR2 YYREEE (reference sequence). The CDR3 reads CASSSGGSPLHF. The CDR3 coding sequence is TGTGCCAGCAGCTCGGGTGGTTCACCCCTCCACTTT.

The V gene is TRBV10-3, the J gene TRBJ1-1; D is ambiguous. This CDR3 spans 13 amino acids. Germline CDR1 is ENHRY and CDR2 is SYGVKD. CDR3 protein: CAAQAGMNTEAFF. In nucleotides, the CDR3 is TGTGCTGCCCAGGCGGGGATGAACACTGAAGCTTTCTTT.

J is TRBJ2-5 and V is TRBV7-3, with 8 bases fitting TRBD1. Per germline, CDR1 SGHTA and CDR2 FQGTGA. This CDR3 is 14 amino acids long. Trimming removed 4 bases from V and 5 bases from J; junction bases left unmatched: 6. In nucleotides, the CDR3 is TGTGCCAGCAGCTCCCACAGGGGGTCGGAGACCCAGTACTTC. It translates to CASSSHRGSETQYF.

This chain links TRBV7-6 with TRBJ1-3; 11 nucleotides line up with TRBD1. The germline V gene encodes CDR1 SGHVS and CDR2 FNYEAQ. V shed 4 bases and J 4 bases; nucleotides not matched to a gene: 3. CDR3 length: 15 residues. The CDR3 nucleotides are TGTGCCAGCAGCTCCGGACAGGGGGCAGGAAACACCATATATTTT. Amino acids: CASSSGQGAGNTIYF.

The rearrangement links TRBV24-1 to TRBJ2-3, with TRBD2 matching over 10 bases. This CDR3 comprises 18 residues. The V gene's germline CDR1 is KGHDR and CDR2 SFDVKD. V dropped 0 bases and J dropped 1; count of bases not matched to a gene: 6. The CDR3 DNA reads TGTGCCACCAGTGATTTGGCCGCTCTAGCGGGGGGCACAGATACGCAGTATTTT. This sequence encodes CATSDLAALAGGTDTQYF.

The chain is built from TRBV6-6 and TRBJ2-3; 12 bases fit TRBD2. The CDR3 is made up of 16 amino acids. Germline CDR1 and CDR2: MNHNY and SVGAGI (reference sequence). Trimming cost V 6 bases and J 5 bases; bases outside gene matches: 9. This chain's CDR3 is CASSDLAGGGRDTQYF. In nucleotides, the CDR3 is TGTGCCAGCAGCGACCTAGCGGGAGGGGGCAGAGATACGCAGTATTTT.

This chain uses TRBV5-6 with TRBJ2-3, with a tentative D call TRBD1 (5 bases). V was clipped by 1 base and J by 7 bases, with 13 bases between them. CDR1 is SGHDT and CDR2 is YYEEEE in the germline V gene. This CDR3 region has 14 residues. CDR3 DNA sequence: TGTGCCAGCAGCTTGACCAGGGAAATAAATACGCAGTATTTT. It translates to CASSLTREINTQYF.

The chain combines TRBV11-2 with TRBJ2-7, with TRBD2 matching over 11 bases. Per the germline V gene, CDR1 is SGHAT and CDR2 is FQNNGV. The CDR3 sequence is 17 residues long. The V and J ends lost 2 bases and 0 bases, in that order; junction bases with no gene match: 6. CDR3 coding DNA: TGTGCCAGCAGCTTAAGACTAGCGGGACTTTCCTCCTACGAGCAGTACTTC. Its protein is CASSLRLAGLSSYEQYF.

This rearrangement joins TRBV2 to TRBJ2-7; a possible D gene is TRBD1 (6 bases). V was shortened by 5 bases and J by 3 bases, with 11 bases between the two germline ends. The CDR3 spans 13 residues. Looked up from germline, CDR1 is SNHLY and CDR2 is FYNNEI. The DNA for the CDR3 is TGTGCCAGCAGTCACAGGGAGATCTACGAGCAGTACTTC. Translated, it gives CASSHREIYEQYF. Together with reference TRBV2 and TRBJ2-7, the CDR3 gives the full variable domain: EPEVTQTPSHQVTQMGQEVILRCVPISNHLYFYWYRQILGQKVEFLVSFYNNEISEKSEIFDDQFSVERPDGSNFTLKIRSTKLEDSAMYFCASSHREIYEQYFGPGTRLTVT.

The chain joins TRBV28 to TRBJ1-2, with D possibly matching TRBD1 (6 bases). Between the trimmed V and J ends, which lost 5 bases and 0 bases, there was a span of 10 bases. Germline loops: CDR1 MDHEN, CDR2 SYDVKM. There are 14 residues in the CDR3. This chain's CDR3 is CASSVSGANYGYTF. In DNA form, the CDR3 reads TGTGCCAGCAGTGTCTCAGGGGCTAACTATGGCTACACCTTC.